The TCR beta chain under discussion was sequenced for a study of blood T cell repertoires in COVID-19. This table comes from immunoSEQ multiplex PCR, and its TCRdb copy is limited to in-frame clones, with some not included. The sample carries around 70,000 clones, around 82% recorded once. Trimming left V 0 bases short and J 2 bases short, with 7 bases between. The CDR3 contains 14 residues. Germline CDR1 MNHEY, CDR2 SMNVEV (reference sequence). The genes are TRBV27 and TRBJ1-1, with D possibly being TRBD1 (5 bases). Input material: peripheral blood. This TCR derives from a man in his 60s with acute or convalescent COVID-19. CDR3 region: CASSLSTGNTEAFF. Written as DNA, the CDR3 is TGTGCCAGCAGTTTATCCACAGGAAACACTGAAGCTTTCTTT.